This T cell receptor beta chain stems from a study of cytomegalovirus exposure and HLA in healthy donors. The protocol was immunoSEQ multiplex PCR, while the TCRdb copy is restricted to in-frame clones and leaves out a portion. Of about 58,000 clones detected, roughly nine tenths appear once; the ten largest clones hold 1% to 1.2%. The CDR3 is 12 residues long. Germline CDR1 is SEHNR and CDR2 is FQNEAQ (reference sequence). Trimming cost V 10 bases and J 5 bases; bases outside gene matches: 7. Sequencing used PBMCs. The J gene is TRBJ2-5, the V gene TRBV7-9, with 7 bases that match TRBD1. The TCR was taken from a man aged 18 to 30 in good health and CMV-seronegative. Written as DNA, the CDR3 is TGTGCCATGACAGGGAGAGGGGAGACCCAGTACTTC. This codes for CAMTGRGETQYF.